This T cell receptor beta chain was observed in a study of blood T cell repertoires in COVID-19. Study summary: Samples came from the United States, Italy and Spain, spanning acute and convalescent COVID-19. Nucleic acid was either cDNA or gDNA, and it came from T cells, B-cell-depleted T cells, or PBMCs.

The length of the CDR3 is 13 residues. V was pared by 3 bases and J by 6 bases, with 9 bases between. Germline values: CDR1 MNHNS, CDR2 SASEGT. Source study methods: By means of reference gene primer amplification, nucleated cell counts were estimated. Repertoires were generated with immunoSEQ multiplex PCR, while TCRdb's copy carries only in-frame clones and drops some. Clone size and the V and J calls come from that table; the DNA yielded D and trimming. The sample yields 150,000 to 200,000 clones, 82% seen once. This clonotype was sampled from a woman in her 30s with acute or convalescent COVID-19. Sequencing was carried out using peripheral blood. The chain recombines TRBV6-1 with TRBJ2-1; D unresolved. The CDR3 nucleotides are TGTGCCAGCAGTGACCTTTCTGTCAATGAGCAGTTCTTC. This codes for CASSDLSVNEQFF.